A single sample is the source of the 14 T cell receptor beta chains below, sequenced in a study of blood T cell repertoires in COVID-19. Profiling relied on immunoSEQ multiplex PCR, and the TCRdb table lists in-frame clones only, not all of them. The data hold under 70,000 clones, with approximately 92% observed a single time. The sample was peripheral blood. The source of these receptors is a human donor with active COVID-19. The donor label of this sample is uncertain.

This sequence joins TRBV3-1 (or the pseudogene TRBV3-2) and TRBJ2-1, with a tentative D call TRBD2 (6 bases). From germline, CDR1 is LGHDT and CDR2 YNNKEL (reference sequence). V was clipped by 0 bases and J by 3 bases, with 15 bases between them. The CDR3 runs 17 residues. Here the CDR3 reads CASSQELRDFNYNEQFF. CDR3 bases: TGTGCCAGCAGCCAAGAATTAAGGGACTTCAACTACAATGAGCAGTTCTTC.

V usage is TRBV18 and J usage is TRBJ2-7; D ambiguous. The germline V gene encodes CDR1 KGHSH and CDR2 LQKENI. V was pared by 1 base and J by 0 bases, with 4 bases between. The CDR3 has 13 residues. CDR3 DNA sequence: TGTGCCAGCTCACCACGGAGCTCCTACGAGCAGTACTTC. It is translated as CASSPRSSYEQYF. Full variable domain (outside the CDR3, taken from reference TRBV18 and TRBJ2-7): NAGVMQNPRHLVRRRGQEARLRCSPMKGHSHVYWYRQLPEEGLKFMVYLQKENIIDESGMPKERFSAEFPKEGPSILRIQQVVRGDSAAYFCASSPRSSYEQYFGPGTRLTVT.

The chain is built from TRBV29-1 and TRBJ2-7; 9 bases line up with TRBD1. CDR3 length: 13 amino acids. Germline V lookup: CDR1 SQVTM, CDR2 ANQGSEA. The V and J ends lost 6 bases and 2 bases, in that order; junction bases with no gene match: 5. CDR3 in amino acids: CSVARDRAYEQYF. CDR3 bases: TGCAGCGTCGCAAGGGACAGGGCCTACGAGCAGTACTTC.

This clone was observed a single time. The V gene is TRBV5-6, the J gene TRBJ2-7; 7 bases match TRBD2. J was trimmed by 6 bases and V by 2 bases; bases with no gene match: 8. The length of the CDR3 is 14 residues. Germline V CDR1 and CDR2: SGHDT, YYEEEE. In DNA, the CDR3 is TGTGCCAGCAGCTTATGGGAGGGTCCCTTCGAGCAGTACTTC. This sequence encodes CASSLWEGPFEQYF.

CDR3 bases: TGCGCCAGCAGTCCCAGCGGGAGGGTGAACAATGAGCAGTTCTTC. This sequence encodes CASSPSGRVNNEQFF. The rearrangement uses TRBV4-1 and TRBJ2-1, with TRBD2 matching over 10 bases. With 6 bases clipped from V and 5 bases from J, the junction kept 7 bases outside the gene matches. Germline assignment: CDR1 MGHRA and CDR2 YSYEKL. This CDR3 has 15 amino acids.

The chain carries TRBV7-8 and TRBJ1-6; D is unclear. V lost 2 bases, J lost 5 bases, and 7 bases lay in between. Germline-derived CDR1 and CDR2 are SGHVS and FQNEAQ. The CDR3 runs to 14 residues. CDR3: CASSLWADNSPLHF. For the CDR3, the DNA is TGTGCCAGCAGCTTATGGGCCGATAATTCACCCCTCCACTTT.

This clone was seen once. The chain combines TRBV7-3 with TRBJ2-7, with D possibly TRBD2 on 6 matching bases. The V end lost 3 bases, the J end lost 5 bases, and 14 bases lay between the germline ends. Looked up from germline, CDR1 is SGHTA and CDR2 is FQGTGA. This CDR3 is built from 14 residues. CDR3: CASSFGGSGDEQYF. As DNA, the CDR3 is TGTGCCAGCAGCTTTGGGGGGAGTGGTGACGAGCAGTACTTC.

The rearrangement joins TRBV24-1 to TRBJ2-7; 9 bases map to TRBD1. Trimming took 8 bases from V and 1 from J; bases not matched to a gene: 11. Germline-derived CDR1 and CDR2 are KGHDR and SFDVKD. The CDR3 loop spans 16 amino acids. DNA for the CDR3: TGTGCCACCATTCTCAGACCGGGACAGGGTTCCTACGAGCAGTACGTC. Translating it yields CATILRPGQGSYEQYV.

The CDR3 DNA is TGTGCCAGCAGTTCAGACTCGAGCTCCTACAATGAGCAGTTCTTC. It encodes CASSSDSSSYNEQFF. The chain links TRBV27 to TRBJ2-1; D remains ambiguous. Trimming took off 4 bases at V and 0 bases at J, with 10 bases between the two ends. The CDR3 loop spans 15 amino acids. Germline values: CDR1 MNHEY, CDR2 SMNVEV (reference sequence).

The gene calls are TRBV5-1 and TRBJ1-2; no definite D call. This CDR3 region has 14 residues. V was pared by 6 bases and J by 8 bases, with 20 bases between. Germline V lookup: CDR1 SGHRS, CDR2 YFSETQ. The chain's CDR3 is CASNPSWTDSGYTF. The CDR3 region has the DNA TGCGCCAGCAACCCCTCCTGGACGGACTCCGGCTACACCTTC. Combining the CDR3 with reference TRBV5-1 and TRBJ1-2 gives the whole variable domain KAGVTQTPRYLIKTRGQQVTLSCSPISGHRSVSWYQQTPGQGLQFLFEYFSETQRNKGNFPGRFSGRQFSNSRSEMNVSTLELGDSALYLCASNPSWTDSGYTFGSGTRLTVV.

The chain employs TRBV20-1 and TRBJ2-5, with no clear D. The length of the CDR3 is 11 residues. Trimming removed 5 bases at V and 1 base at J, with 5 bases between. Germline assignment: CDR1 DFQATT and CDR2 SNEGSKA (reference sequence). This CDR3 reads CSAATQETQYF. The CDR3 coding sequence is TGCAGTGCTGCTACCCAAGAGACCCAGTACTTC.

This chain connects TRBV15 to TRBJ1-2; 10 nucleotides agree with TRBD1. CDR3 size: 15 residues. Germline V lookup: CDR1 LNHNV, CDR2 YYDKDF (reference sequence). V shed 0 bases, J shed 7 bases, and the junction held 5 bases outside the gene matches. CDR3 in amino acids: CATSRDRQGAVGYTF. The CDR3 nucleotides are TGTGCCACCAGCAGAGACAGACAGGGGGCAGTTGGCTACACCTTC. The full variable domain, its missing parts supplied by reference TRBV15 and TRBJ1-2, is DAMVIQNPRYQVTQFGKPVTLSCSQTLNHNVMYWYQQKSSQAPKLLFHYYDKDFNNEADTPDNFQSRRPNTSFCFLDIRSPGLGDTAMYLCATSRDRQGAVGYTFGSGTRLTVV.

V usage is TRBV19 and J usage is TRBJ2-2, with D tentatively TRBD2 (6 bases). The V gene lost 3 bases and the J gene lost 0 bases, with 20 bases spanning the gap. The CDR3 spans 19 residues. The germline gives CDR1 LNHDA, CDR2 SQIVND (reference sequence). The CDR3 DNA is TGTGCCAGTAGTATGGAGGGCCTTCGGGTCCTATCGAACACCGGGGAGCTGTTTTTT. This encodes CASSMEGLRVLSNTGELFF.

The DNA of the CDR3 is TGCGCCAGCGCAAGCCCTAGCGGTTACTCCTACAATGAGCAGTTCTTC. This encodes CASASPSGYSYNEQFF. This chain connects TRBV5-1 to TRBJ2-1; 7 bases align to TRBD2. V was clipped by 7 bases and J by 0 bases; unmatched bases: 10. The germline V gene has CDR1 SGHRS and CDR2 YFSETQ. This CDR3 comprises 16 residues.